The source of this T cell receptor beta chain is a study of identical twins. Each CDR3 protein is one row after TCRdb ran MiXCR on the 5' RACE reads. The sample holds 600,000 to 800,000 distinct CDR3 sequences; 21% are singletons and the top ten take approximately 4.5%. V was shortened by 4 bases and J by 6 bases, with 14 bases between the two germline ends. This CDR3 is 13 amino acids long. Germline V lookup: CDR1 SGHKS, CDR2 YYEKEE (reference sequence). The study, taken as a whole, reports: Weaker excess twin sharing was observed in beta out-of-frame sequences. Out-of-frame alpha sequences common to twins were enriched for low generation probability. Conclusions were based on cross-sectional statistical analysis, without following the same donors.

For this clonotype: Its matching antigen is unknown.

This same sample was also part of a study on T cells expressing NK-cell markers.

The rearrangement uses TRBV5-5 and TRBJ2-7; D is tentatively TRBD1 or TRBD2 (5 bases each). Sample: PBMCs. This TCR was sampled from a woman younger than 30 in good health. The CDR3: CASSPGDLCEQYF. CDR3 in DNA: TGTGCCAGCAGCCCTGGGGACCTCTGCGAGCAGTACTTC. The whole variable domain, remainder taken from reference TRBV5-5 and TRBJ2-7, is DAGVTQSPTHLIKTRGQQVTLRCSPISGHKSVSWYQQVLGQGPQFIFQYYEKEERGRGNFPDRFSARQFPNYSSELNVNALLLGDSALYLCASSPGDLCEQYFGPGTRLTVT.